This is a list of T cell receptor beta chains from one sample in a study of shared clonotypes between healthy human individuals. The table came from immunoSEQ multiplex PCR; TCRdb's copy has only in-frame clones and leaves some out. The sample yields roughly 1,800,000 clones, roughly 95% seen once. Sequencing was done on a sample of naive CD8+ T cells sorted from blood. These receptors all come from a man in his late teens or twenties in good health. Each CDR3 is given with its conserved first and last residue. Each record gives: J gene, D gene, CDR3 length, clone size, V gene, CDR3 DNA, CDR3 protein. D genes are given only for firm matches. Where a row states a size, it is once, few, many or the class of an expanded clone; other rows omit it.

>TRBJ1-2|TRBD1|16|.|TRBV9
TGTGCCAGCAGCGCAGAGGGACAGGCGACTAACTATGGCTACACCTTC
CASSAEGQATNYGYTF
>TRBJ2-1|.|12|.|TRBV29-1
TGCAGCGTGGTGACTAGTTTCAATGAGCAGTTCTTC
CSVVTSFNEQFF
>TRBJ1-5|TRBD1|16|.|TRBV7-9
TGTGCCAGCAGCGCCGCCGGGACAGGGATGGATCAGCCCCAGCATTTT
CASSAAGTGMDQPQHF
>TRBJ2-3|.|13|.|TRBV19
TGTGCCAGTAGTATAGCCTCTCCAGATACGCAGTATTTT
CASSIASPDTQYF
>TRBJ2-7|.|13|once|TRBV5-1
TGCGCCAGCAGCTTCGCGTCCGAATACGAGCAGTACTTC
CASSFASEYEQYF
>TRBJ1-1|.|15|few|TRBV18
TGTGCCAGCTCACCACCGGGGAACATGAACACTGAAGCTTTCTTT
CASSPPGNMNTEAFF
>TRBJ2-7|TRBD1|15|.|TRBV28
TGTGCCAGCAGTCCTCGGACAGGGGGCACCTACGAGCAGTACTTC
CASSPRTGGTYEQYF
>TRBJ1-2|.|14|.|TRBV6-5
TGTGCCAGCAGCCCCGGGGGGCCTAACTATGGCTACACCTTC
CASSPGGPNYGYTF
>TRBJ1-4|.|15|.|TRBV27
TGTGCCAGCAGACTCGTTGACCAAGGGAGCGAAAAACTGTTTTTT
CASRLVDQGSEKLFF
>TRBJ2-7|TRBD1|15|few|TRBV4-1
TGCGCCAGCAGCCCTCGTTGGACAGGCGCCTACGAGCAGTACTTC
CASSPRWTGAYEQYF
>TRBJ1-4|TRBD1|19|.|TRBV13
TGTGCCAGCAGCTTAGGCAGATCCACAGGGGGGACAACTAATGAAAAACTGTTTTTT
CASSLGRSTGGTTNEKLFF
>TRBJ2-7|.|16|.|TRBV9
TGTGCCAGCAGCGATCCCCTGGGGTCTAATTCCTACGAGCAGTACTTC
CASSDPLGSNSYEQYF
>TRBJ1-2|.|14|.|TRBV19
TGTGCCAGTAGTATAGGCAGCTCGGAGTACGGCTACACCTTC
CASSIGSSEYGYTF
>TRBJ1-1|TRBD1|13|.|TRBV5-1
TGCGCCAGCAGCTTCGCAGGGGGCACTGAAGCTTTCTTT
CASSFAGGTEAFF
>TRBJ1-6|.|15|.|TRBV9
TGTGCCAGCAGCCCCACGGGCGGCTATAATTCACCCCTCCACTTT
CASSPTGGYNSPLHF
>TRBJ1-1|.|14|.|TRBV6-6
TGTGCCAGCAGTGATTGGGGGCGGAACACTGAAGCTTTCTTT
CASSDWGRNTEAFF
>TRBJ2-7|.|14|.|TRBV6-6
TGTGCCAGCAGTGGGACGAACGCAACCTACGAGCAGTACTTC
CASSGTNATYEQYF
>TRBJ1-5|.|16|.|TRBV4-2
TGTGCCAGCAGCCAAGTAGGCCCCCGAGAGGGTCAGCCCCAGCATTTT
CASSQVGPREGQPQHF
>TRBJ2-7|.|12|.|TRBV30
TGTGCCTGGAGTGTAGCCTCCTACGAGCAGTACTTC
CAWSVASYEQYF
>TRBJ2-3|TRBD2|20|.|TRBV4-1
TGCGCCAGCAGCCAAGTGCCTCTGGGCAGGACTAGCGGGAGAACAGATACGCAGTATTTT
CASSQVPLGRTSGRTDTQYF
>TRBJ2-7|.|14|once|TRBV6-6
TGTGCCAGCAGTCCCCATTTTGGGGCAGACGAGCAGTACTTC
CASSPHFGADEQYF
>TRBJ2-5|.|15|.|TRBV27
TGTGCCAGCAGCCCGGGGGTGAGCCACCAAGAGACCCAGTACTTC
CASSPGVSHQETQYF
>TRBJ1-1|.|17|.|TRBV6-9
TGTGCCAGCAGTTATTCGACTTGTAGTAAACCGAACACTGAAGCTTTCTTT
CASSYSTCSKPNTEAFF
>TRBJ2-7|.|18|.|TRBV11-2
TGTGCCAGCAGCTCTAACCCCCCCGGCTACCTATCCCCCCACGAGCAGTACTTC
CASSSNPPGYLSPHEQYF
>TRBJ1-1|TRBD1|18|.|TRBV4-1
TGCGCCAGCAGCCCTAGCGGGGGACAGGGACGGGAGAACACTGAAGCTTTCTTT
CASSPSGGQGRENTEAFF
>TRBJ2-7|.|13|.|TRBV9
TGTGCCAGCAGCGTCGGTGATGGCTACGAGCAGTACTTC
CASSVGDGYEQYF
>TRBJ1-5|TRBD1|14|.|TRBV7-9
TGTGCCAGCAGCCCCTTGGCGGGACAGGAGATGCAGCATTTT
CASSPLAGQEMQHF
>TRBJ2-7|.|12|.|TRBV5-6
TGTGCCAGCAGCTTGAGTAGGAGCGAGCAGTACTTC
CASSLSRSEQYF
>TRBJ2-2|.|14|.|TRBV30
TGTGCCTGGACCCCGGACAGTTACACCGGGGAGCTGTTTTTT
CAWTPDSYTGELFF
>TRBJ1-2|.|13|.|TRBV7-8
TGTGCCAGCAGCTTAGTGCTGGGGGAGGGCTACACCTTC
CASSLVLGEGYTF
>TRBJ1-1|TRBD1|15|.|TRBV7-6
TGTGCCAGCAGCTGGTACAGGGGGCCAGACACTGAAGCTTTCTTT
CASSWYRGPDTEAFF
>TRBJ2-7|TRBD1|15|once|TRBV6-5
TGTGCCAGCAGTTACTCAGGGGACAGAAACTACGAGCAGTACTTC
CASSYSGDRNYEQYF
>TRBJ2-5|.|15|.|TRBV10-2
TGCGCCAGCAGTGAGCCAGGGGGAGGGGCAGAGACCCAGTACTTC
CASSEPGGGAETQYF
>TRBJ1-4|TRBD1|15|.|TRBV19
TGTGCCAGTAGCAGGGGAGGGGGCCTTGATGAAAAACTGTTTTTT
CASSRGGGLDEKLFF
>TRBJ2-7|.|16|few|TRBV7-9
TGTGCCAGCGGCGAGTCGGAGGGCCTCACCTCCTACGAGCAGTACTTC
CASGESEGLTSYEQYF
>TRBJ2-3|.|15|.|TRBV5-1
TGCGCCAGCAGCTTGGCCGCGGGATCCACAGATACGCAGTATTTT
CASSLAAGSTDTQYF
>TRBJ2-7|.|14|.|TRBV11-2
TGTGCCAGCAGCTTAGTAGGGGCAGGGTACGAGCAGTACTTC
CASSLVGAGYEQYF
>TRBJ1-1|.|16|.|TRBV19
TGTGCCAGTAGTATAGAGACAGGTACAGGGAACACTGAAGCTTTCTTT
CASSIETGTGNTEAFF
>TRBJ2-7|TRBD1|16|.|TRBV15
TGTGCCACCAGCAGAGAGCGAGGGACAGAAGATTACGAGCAGTACTTC
CATSRERGTEDYEQYF
>TRBJ2-7|TRBD1|15|.|TRBV15
TGTGCCACCAGCAGAGAGTACAGGGGAGAGAACGAGCAGTACTTC
CATSREYRGENEQYF